The 13 T cell receptor beta chains listed next were all sequenced from one sample in a study of CXCR3-negative and CXCR3-positive naive CD8 T cells. Study outcomes and limitations: Higher TRB CDR3 hydrophobicity marked CXCR3-positive naive cells relative to CXCR3-negative naive cells.

Their antigens are not known. The libraries of TRB cDNA were prepared using 5' RACE with UMI labels. TCRdb derives one entry per CDR3 protein from the 5' RACE reads, leaving out DNA. Listed are some 150,000 distinct CDR3 sequences; roughly 0.39% falls within the top ten. Sequenced input: naive CXCR3+ CD8+ T cells from blood. The subset: CD45RO-CCR7+CD27+CD95- naive CD8+ T cells expressing CXCR3 (TNR3+). These receptors were collected from a human donor in good health. Some clones in this sample may be carry-over from other donors' samples.

The chain combines TRBV20-1 with TRBJ2-1; TCRdb indicates TRBD2, and absent DNA this call remains unverified. The CDR3 is 15 residues long. From germline, CDR1 is DFQATT and CDR2 SNEGSKA (reference sequence). The CDR3 here is CSAREATSGLNEQFF.

The V and J genes are TRBV19 and TRBJ2-7; TCRdb picks TRBD1, but there is no DNA to check that call. The V gene's germline CDR1 is LNHDA and CDR2 SQIVND (reference sequence). The CDR3 length is 15 residues. CDR3 amino acids: CASSMVRDLYYEQYF.

The chain uses TRBV29-1 and TRBJ2-7; the D call from TCRdb, TRBD1, cannot be confirmed without DNA. CDR1 SQVTM and CDR2 ANQGSEA come from the germline V gene. The CDR3 extends over 15 amino acids. The CDR3 loop reads CSVEPITARAYEQYF.

CDR3: CASSIRGRRAGELFF. The rearrangement links TRBV28 to TRBJ2-2; TCRdb's D call, TRBD1, is unchecked because there is no DNA. The CDR3 consists of 15 residues. CDR1 and CDR2 (germline): MDHEN, SYDVKM.

CDR3 residues: CASGDGPNYGYTF. The V call is TRBV9, the J call TRBJ1-2; there is no DNA to check the TCRdb D call of TRBD1. Germline V gives CDR1 SGDLS, CDR2 YYNGEE. The CDR3 has 13 residues.

The chain links TRBV28 to TRBJ2-3; the TCRdb D gene call, TRBD1, has no DNA to confirm it. The CDR3 extends over 14 amino acids. Germline values: CDR1 MDHEN, CDR2 SYDVKM. The CDR3: CASSLGGVTDTQYF.

The CDR3 sequence is CSARTGDTGAFF. The chain has TRBV20-1 and TRBJ1-1; TCRdb's D gene call, TRBD1, goes unchecked for lack of DNA. This CDR3 comprises 12 residues. Germline V CDR1 and CDR2: DFQATT, SNEGSKA (reference sequence).

V and J are TRBV10-3 and TRBJ2-1; TCRdb returns TRBD1, unconfirmable since there is no DNA. Germline CDR1 ENHRY, CDR2 SYGVKD. The CDR3 has 15 residues. CDR3 residues: CAISRLWGGRDEQFF.

The rearrangement uses TRBV7-7 and TRBJ2-1. CDR1 and CDR2 (germline): SSHAT, FNYEAQ (reference sequence). The CDR3 totals 13 residues. The chain's CDR3 is CASSFGIGNEQFF.

The rearrangement links TRBV4-3 to TRBJ2-5; TCRdb's assignment of TRBD2 cannot be checked, as there is no DNA. This CDR3 comprises 14 residues. From germline, CDR1 is LGHNA and CDR2 YSLEER. This CDR3 is CASSQAGGGETQYF.

The CDR3 spells CATSDWETQYF. The chain is built from TRBV24-1 and TRBJ2-5. Per germline, CDR1 KGHDR and CDR2 SFDVKD. The CDR3 has 11 residues.

The gene calls are TRBV3-1 and TRBJ2-1; the TCRdb call, TRBD1, lacks DNA for checking. This CDR3 region has 15 residues. CDR1 LGHDT and CDR2 YNNKEL come from the germline V gene (reference sequence). CDR3 sequence reads: CASSQSFRGADEQFF.

This chain links TRBV15 with TRBJ2-7; TCRdb picks TRBD1, but there is no DNA to check that call. This CDR3 has 18 residues. Germline CDR1 LNHNV, CDR2 YYDKDF (reference sequence). The CDR3 sequence is CATSRDSTVGRGFFEQYF.